This T cell receptor beta chain was captured in a study of blood T cells in healthy people across ages. Study outcomes and limitations: Any changes in expanded clonotypes were possibly confounded, as donor CMV status remained unknown. Significant beta diversity loss was already apparent by age approximately 38, declining roughly linearly. Naive and antigen-experienced cells could not be conclusively compared, given unsorted PBMCs.

Sample-barcoded 5' priming and a J-beta primer mix drove a second PCR of roughly 7 to 11 cycles. In TCRdb, the 5' RACE reads were re-called with MiXCR into one record per CDR3 protein. The sample has 630,000 or so distinct CDR3 sequences, about 30% seen once. The CDR3 has 15 amino acids. The V gene's germline CDR1 is SNHLY and CDR2 FYNNEI. The V gene lost 8 bases and the J gene lost 3 bases, with 19 bases spanning the gap. Each donor's blood draw was roughly 10 milliliters of peripheral blood. This clonotype occurred many times. The antigen is undetermined. The chain carries TRBV2 and TRBJ1-2, with a possible D match to TRBD1 (5 bases). Sequencing was done on a sample of blood. The origin of this receptor is a woman of 80 years or more in good health. CDR3 loop: CASFFPGLGDYGYTF. The CDR3 DNA sequence: TGTGCCAGCTTCTTTCCGGGACTCGGCGACTATGGCTACACCTTC.